This T cell receptor beta chain was found in a study of blood T cell repertoires in COVID-19. This CDR3 is built from 14 residues. Germline values: CDR1 LNHDA, CDR2 SQIVND (reference sequence). Losses at the gene ends were 4 bases for V and 3 bases for J; bases not matched to a gene: 6. Sequenced by immunoSEQ multiplex PCR; TCRdb stores in-frame clones only, minus some. The sample holds fewer than 250,000 clones, about 87% seen once. This TCR came from a man in his sixties or seventies with acute or convalescent COVID-19. The rearrangement links TRBV19 to TRBJ2-7; 7 bases map to TRBD1. Sequencing input: peripheral blood. The CDR3 sequence is CASSTTGSGYEQYF. The CDR3 nucleotides read TGTGCCAGTAGTACGACAGGGTCAGGCTACGAGCAGTACTTC.